This T cell receptor beta chain stems from a study of cytomegalovirus exposure and HLA in healthy donors. A multiplex PCR was run with 60 Vbeta primers and 13 Jbeta primers. Clones were sequenced by immunoSEQ multiplex PCR, and TCRdb holds only the in-frame ones, with some missing. The sample records 50,000 to 65,000 clones, around 82% being singletons. The CDR3 has 12 amino acids. V was pared by 5 bases and J by 7 bases, with 9 bases between. Looked up from germline, CDR1 is SEHNR and CDR2 is FQNEAQ (reference sequence). The chain recombines TRBV7-9 with TRBJ2-1; D unresolved. The sequencing input was PBMCs. The sequence was obtained from a woman under 30 in good health and CMV-seronegative. In nucleotides, the CDR3 is TGTGCCAGCAGCCCCACCAGAAATGAGCAGTTCTTC. Its translation is CASSPTRNEQFF.